The source of this T cell receptor (beta chain) is a study of T-cell memory formation after mild COVID-19. TCRdb re-derived calls from the 5' RACE reads in MiXCR, one entry per CDR3 protein. Of 110,000 to 150,000 distinct CDR3 sequences listed, approximately 26% are singletons. The study, taken as a whole, reports: Clones contracting day 15 to 85 were balanced CD4/CD8; later expanders leaned CD4+. Chiefly within CM and EM were the contracting CD4+ clones; CD8+ ones were within EMRA.

The CDR3 contains 15 residues. V lost 3 bases to trimming and J lost 3 bases; unmatched junction nucleotides: 8. The V gene's germline CDR1 is SGHNT and CDR2 YYREEE (reference sequence). This clonotype occurred a few times. Its matching antigen is unknown. Sequencing was performed on PBMCs or a T cell subset sorted from them (not recorded which). This clonotype originated in an adult woman who had mild COVID-19 (a few samples of this study predate the infection). Cell type and time point are not known. V usage is TRBV5-4 and J usage is TRBJ1-1; 7 nucleotides match TRBD1. The CDR3 loop reads CASSSPGQTHTEAFF. The DNA for the CDR3 is TGTGCCAGCAGCTCTCCGGGACAGACTCACACTGAAGCTTTCTTT.